This T cell receptor beta chain originates from a study of blood T cell repertoires in COVID-19. Study details: COVID-19 samples, acute and convalescent, were from the United States, Italy and Spain. T cells, B-cell-depleted T cells, or PBMCs supplied cDNA or gDNA.

In the original analysis: Scientists estimated how many nucleated cells there were by amplifying reference gene primers. TCRdb's copy holds only in-frame clones and misses some; the assay was immunoSEQ multiplex PCR. V and J calls plus clone size are reproduced from that table; the DNA served to infer D and trimming. The data hold approximately 140,000 clones, with about 82% observed a single time. The V and J ends lost 1 base and 5 bases respectively, with 11 bases between them. CDR1 is LGHDT and CDR2 is YNNKEL in the germline V gene (reference sequence). The CDR3 has 15 amino acids. This clone occurred once.

The sample taken for sequencing was peripheral blood. The TCR was taken from a woman aged 40-49 years with active or convalescent COVID-19. The J gene is TRBJ1-4, the V gene TRBV3-1 (or the pseudogene TRBV3-2); D may be TRBD1 (6 bases). CDR3 amino acids: CASSQAGQGNEKLFF. The CDR3 DNA is TGTGCCAGCAGCCAAGCCGGGCAGGGGAATGAAAAACTGTTTTTT.